This T cell receptor (beta chain) was obtained from a study of OX40 agonist ivuxolimab in advanced cancers. This clone has at least ten counts. Antigen unknown. Study-wide results and limits: The antigens recognized by the expanded peripheral T cells, that is their antigen specificity, were not determined.

TCRdb's table, derived via immunoSEQ multiplex PCR, lists solely in-frame clones and lacks some. The data hold around 110,000 clones, with over 85% observed a single time. V shed 3 bases, J shed 4 bases, and the junction held 8 bases outside the gene matches. Germline CDR1 reads SNHLY; CDR2 reads FYNNEI. CDR3 length: 15 residues. This sequence originates from an adult with an advanced solid tumor such as melanoma, head and neck, liver or kidney cancer. The material was CD4+ or CD8+ T cells sorted from blood, obtained in a trial of the OX40 agonist ivuxolimab. The chain carries TRBV2 and TRBJ1-1; the match to TRBD1 covers 7 bases. This CDR3 reads CASSEWSQGGTEAFF. The CDR3 coding sequence is TGTGCCAGCAGTGAGTGGAGTCAGGGGGGCACTGAAGCTTTCTTT.